This TCR beta chain was captured in a study of sequential checkpoint blockade in melanoma. Study-wide background: First-line arms were nivolumab then ipilimumab, or the reverse, randomized 1:1. After both sequences, patients received maintenance nivolumab.

Clones were sequenced by immunoSEQ multiplex PCR, and TCRdb holds only the in-frame ones, with some missing. This repertoire shows approximately 11,000 clones, roughly 60% found once; its top ten account for more than 15%. Germline lookup yields CDR1 MDHEN and CDR2 SYDVKM. CDR3 length: 13 amino acids. The ends lost 8 bases at V and 4 bases at J; junction bases unmatched: 5. Treatment: randomized to nivolumab then ipilimumab (arm A) or the reverse (arm B). No patient had prior DNA-damaging chemotherapy. PBMC sorting kept live CD3+CD8+ cells without CD19 or CD56. Sequenced material: CD8+ T cells sorted from blood (inferred from file names), taken from a patient given nivolumab and ipilimumab in sequence. The V and J genes are TRBV28 and TRBJ2-7; 10 positions agree with TRBD2. The receptor was derived from a human donor with melanoma. DNA for the CDR3: TGTGCCAGCCACGGGACTAGCGTTTACGAGCAGTACTTC. Amino acid sequence: CASHGTSVYEQYF. Drawing the rest from reference TRBV28 and TRBJ2-7, the complete variable domain is DVKVTQSSRYLVKRTGEKVFLECVQDMDHENMFWYRQDPGLGLRLIYFSYDVKMKEKGDIPEGYSVSREKKERFSLILESASTNQTSMYLCASHGTSVYEQYFGPGTRLTVT.